Presented here are 6 T cell receptor beta chains from one specimen sequenced in a study of Ad26.COV2.S vaccination and SARS-CoV-2 variants. The treatment is: some 19 received Ad26.COV2.S at low or high dose, single or two shots; several received placebo; per-sample allocation not given. Specimens were obtained on day 63 following the first vaccine or placebo injection. Profiling relied on immunoSEQ multiplex PCR, and the TCRdb table lists in-frame clones only, not all of them. The sample contains around 450,000 clones, roughly 88% of which appear only once. The specimen was peripheral blood, collected in a trial of Ad26.COV2.S vaccine versus placebo. The receptors shown here come from a person between 18 and 59 years old who received the Ad26.COV2.S COVID-19 vaccine or a placebo.

In the case of this clone: Other DNA variants within this sample encode the same CDR3. The J gene is TRBJ1-5, the V gene TRBV10-3; possibly TRBD1 for D (5 bases). The length of the CDR3 is 14 residues. Germline V gene lookup returns CDR1 ENHRY and CDR2 SYGVKD. The ends were cut back, 0 bases at V and 2 bases at J, with 5 bases in the middle. CDR3 bases: TGTGCCATCAGTGAGTCGGGGGGCAATCAGCCCCAGCATTTT. This sequence encodes CAISESGGNQPQHF.

This rearrangement joins TRBV28 to TRBJ1-1, with D unresolved. The CDR3 extends over 12 amino acids. V was clipped by 5 bases and J by 8 bases, with 12 bases between them. Germline V gene data show CDR1 as MDHEN and CDR2 as SYDVKM. CDR3 DNA sequence: TGTGCCAGCAGTCCCCTTAACGGGGAAGCTTTCTTT. Protein sequence: CASSPLNGEAFF.

This clone was detected once. The chain employs TRBV5-1 and TRBJ2-5; TRBD2 agrees at 14 bases. The CDR3 has 17 residues. The germline V gene has CDR1 SGHRS and CDR2 YFSETQ. J gave up 4 bases and V 4 bases, and 9 bases lay outside the gene matches. CDR3 sequence (DNA): TGCGCCAGCAGCCCAAGACTAGCGGGGGGGCTGGCAGAGACCCAGTACTTC. As protein: CASSPRLAGGLAETQYF. Based on the CDR3 plus reference TRBV5-1 and TRBJ2-5, the full variable domain is KAGVTQTPRYLIKTRGQQVTLSCSPISGHRSVSWYQQTPGQGLQFLFEYFSETQRNKGNFPGRFSGRQFSNSRSEMNVSTLELGDSALYLCASSPRLAGGLAETQYFGPGTRLLVL.

The chain combines TRBV19 with TRBJ2-3; D remains ambiguous. Trimming removed 1 base from V and 2 bases from J, with 13 bases in between. This CDR3 spans 16 amino acids. Germline V gene data show CDR1 as LNHDA and CDR2 as SQIVND (reference sequence). CDR3 bases: TGTGCCAGTAGTATAGCAGGCGCCCCAAACACAGATACGCAGTATTTT. Protein sequence: CASSIAGAPNTDTQYF.

The rearrangement uses TRBV7-8 and TRBJ2-5; TRBD1 matches 9 bases. J was trimmed by 7 bases and V by 8 bases; bases with no gene match: 11. CDR1 SGHVS and CDR2 FQNEAQ come from the germline V gene. The CDR3 is 14 amino acids. CDR3 nucleotides: TGTGCCAGCGGACCACAGGGGGCGCGGGGGACCCAGTACTTC. It translates to CASGPQGARGTQYF.

The J gene is TRBJ1-5, the V gene TRBV24-1, with TRBD1 matching 7 bases. The ends lost 3 bases at V and 5 bases at J; junction bases unmatched: 9. CDR1 is KGHDR, CDR2 SFDVKD, per germline. The CDR3 has 16 amino acids. The CDR3 DNA follows: TGTGCCACCAGTGATACAACAGGGGTGTACGATCAGCCCCAGCATTTT. It yields the protein CATSDTTGVYDQPQHF.